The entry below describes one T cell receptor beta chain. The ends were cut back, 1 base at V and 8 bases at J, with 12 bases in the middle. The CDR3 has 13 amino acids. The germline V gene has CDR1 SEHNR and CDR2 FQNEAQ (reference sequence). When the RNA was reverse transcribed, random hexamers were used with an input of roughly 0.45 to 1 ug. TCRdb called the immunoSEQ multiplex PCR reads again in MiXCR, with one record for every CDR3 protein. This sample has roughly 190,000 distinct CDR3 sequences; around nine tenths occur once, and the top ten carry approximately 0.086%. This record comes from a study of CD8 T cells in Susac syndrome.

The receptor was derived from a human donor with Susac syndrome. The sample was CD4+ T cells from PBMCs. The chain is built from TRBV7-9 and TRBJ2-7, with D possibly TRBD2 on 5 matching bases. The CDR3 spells CASSLEVTGKQYF. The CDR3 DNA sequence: TGTGCCAGCAGCTTAGAAGTGACGGGGAAGCAGTACTTC.